This TCR beta chain was recorded in a study of early T cells in non-severe SARS-CoV-2 infection (dated by TCRdb to about 2021). In the study overall: TCR sequencing used bulk RNA from unsorted whole blood, so alpha and beta chains could not be paired.

The paper's findings and limits, for the study overall: Matching against VDJdb was skewed toward anti-spike CD8 responses, likely underestimated virus-specific expansions, and missed private and CD4 specificities.

The method was 5' RACE. Sequencing took place on a NextSeq 500. In the TCR library protocol, unique molecular identifiers were attached to individual cDNA molecules to correct for PCR bias and sequencing error. Both TCR alpha and beta chains were sequenced, and tight co-correlation was observed between alpha and beta sequence abundances in each sample. As for the original processing: Decombinator V4 was used to perform V gene, J gene and CDR3 annotation of TCR sequences. TCRs were defined as expanded if a significant change between any two time points was detected under a Poisson model with p below 0.0001. Abundances of TCRs were expressed as counts per million after normalisation to the total number of TCRs sequenced in each sample. MAIT TCRs were defined by TRAV1-2 paired with TRAJ12, TRAJ20 or TRAJ33, and iNKT TCRs by TRAV10 paired with TRAJ18. VDJdb, accessed 1 November 2021, was searched for CMV, EBV and SARS-CoV-2 annotated TCRs, with TCRs annotated for multiple antigens excluded. In-frame beta chains were kept once TCRdb had trimmed the public reads at Q25 with fastp and called clones with MiXCR. Rows are combined by CDR3 protein, so each entry shows the most common genes and DNA. Here the V and J calls rest on TCRdb's processing, not on the authors' analysis. This sample holds about 41,000 distinct CDR3 sequences; 11% were observed only once. The leading ten clones occupy 9.7% of the sample.

The study was a case-control design nested within a healthcare worker cohort in London, UK, with weekly nasopharyngeal swab PCR tests and blood sampling. Healthcare workers were enrolled in the week of the UK lockdown, from 23 to 31 March 2020, and were followed every week for up to 16 weeks. Trimming at the junction amounts to 4 bases on V and 3 bases on J, and the germline ends lie 7 bases apart. CDR1 and CDR2 are read off the germline V gene as SQVTM and ANQGSEA. The CDR3 measures 11 amino acids from cysteine to phenylalanine. Just CDR3 DNA is preserved here, 33 bases in frame from base 1. As to this clonotype: It has no known antigen specificity. No base qualities exist here, and no much larger clone lies one base off it.

This TCR came from an adult who was a healthcare worker with PCR-confirmed SARS-CoV-2 infection or an uninfected control (not recorded which). The sample comprised whole blood. The chain links TRBV29-1 with TRBJ2-7; a weak D assignment points to TRBD1 (5 bases agree). The CDR3 here reads CSVGQSYEQYF. The sequenced DNA: TGCAGCGTTGGACAGAGCTACGAGCAGTACTTC.